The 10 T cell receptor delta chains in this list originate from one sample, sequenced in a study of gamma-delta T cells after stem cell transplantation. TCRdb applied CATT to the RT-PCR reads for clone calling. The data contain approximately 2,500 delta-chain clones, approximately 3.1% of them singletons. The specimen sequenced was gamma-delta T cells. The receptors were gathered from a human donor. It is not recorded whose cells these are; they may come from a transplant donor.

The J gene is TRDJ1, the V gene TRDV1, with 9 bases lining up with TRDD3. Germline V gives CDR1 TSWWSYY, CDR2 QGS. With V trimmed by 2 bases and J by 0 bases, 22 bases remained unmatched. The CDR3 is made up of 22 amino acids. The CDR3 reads CALGEFPSVRTGGHPNTDKLIF. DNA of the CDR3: TGTGCTCTTGGGGAATTCCCCAGCGTCCGTACTGGGGGACACCCCAACACCGATAAACTCATCTTT.

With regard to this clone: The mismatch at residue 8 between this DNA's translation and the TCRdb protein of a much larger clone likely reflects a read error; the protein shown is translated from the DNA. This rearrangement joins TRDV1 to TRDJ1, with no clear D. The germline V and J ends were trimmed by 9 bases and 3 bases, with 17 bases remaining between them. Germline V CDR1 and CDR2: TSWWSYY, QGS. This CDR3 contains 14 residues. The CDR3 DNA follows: TGTGCTCTATCAAAACCTTACCGGGCCGATAAACTCATCTTT. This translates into CALSKPYRADKLIF.

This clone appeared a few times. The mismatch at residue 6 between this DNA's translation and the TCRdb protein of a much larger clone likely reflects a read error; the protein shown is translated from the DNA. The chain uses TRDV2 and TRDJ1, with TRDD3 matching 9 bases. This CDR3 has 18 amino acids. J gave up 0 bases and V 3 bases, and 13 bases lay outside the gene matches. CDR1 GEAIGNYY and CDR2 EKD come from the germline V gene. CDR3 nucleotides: TGTGCCTGTGACCCACAGGGGGATACCCTCCCACACACCGATAAACTCATCTTT. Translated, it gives CACDPQGDTLPHTDKLIF.

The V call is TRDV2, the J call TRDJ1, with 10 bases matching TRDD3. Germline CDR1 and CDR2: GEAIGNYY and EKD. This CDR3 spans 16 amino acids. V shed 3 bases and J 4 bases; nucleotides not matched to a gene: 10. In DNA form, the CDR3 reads TGTGCCTGTGACGCTCTCTGGGGGATAAAAAACGATAAACTCATCTTT. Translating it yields CACDALWGIKNDKLIF.

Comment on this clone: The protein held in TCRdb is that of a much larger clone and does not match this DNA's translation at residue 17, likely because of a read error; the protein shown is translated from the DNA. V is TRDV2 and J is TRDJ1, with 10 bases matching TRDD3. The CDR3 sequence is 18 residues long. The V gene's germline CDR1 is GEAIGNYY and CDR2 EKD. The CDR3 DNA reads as TGTGCCTGTGACCCTCTCTTGACGGGGGATACGCGGGCCGATAAACTCACCTTT. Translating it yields CACDPLLTGDTRADKLTF.

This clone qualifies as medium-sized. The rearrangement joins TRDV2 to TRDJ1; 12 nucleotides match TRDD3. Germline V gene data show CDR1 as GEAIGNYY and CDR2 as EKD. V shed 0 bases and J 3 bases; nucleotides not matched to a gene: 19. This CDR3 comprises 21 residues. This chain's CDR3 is CACDTVTSYGGNWGIPDKLIF. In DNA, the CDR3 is TGTGCCTGTGACACCGTAACTTCCTACGGGGGAAACTGGGGGATACCCGATAAACTCATCTTT.

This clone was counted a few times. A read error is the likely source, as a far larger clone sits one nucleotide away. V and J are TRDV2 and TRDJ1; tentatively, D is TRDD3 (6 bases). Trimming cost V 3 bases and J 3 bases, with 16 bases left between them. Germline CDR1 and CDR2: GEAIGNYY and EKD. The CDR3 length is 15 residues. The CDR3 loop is CACDGVGGTADKLIF. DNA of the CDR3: TGTGCCTGTGACGGAGTGGGGGGTACGGCCGATAAACTCATCTTT.

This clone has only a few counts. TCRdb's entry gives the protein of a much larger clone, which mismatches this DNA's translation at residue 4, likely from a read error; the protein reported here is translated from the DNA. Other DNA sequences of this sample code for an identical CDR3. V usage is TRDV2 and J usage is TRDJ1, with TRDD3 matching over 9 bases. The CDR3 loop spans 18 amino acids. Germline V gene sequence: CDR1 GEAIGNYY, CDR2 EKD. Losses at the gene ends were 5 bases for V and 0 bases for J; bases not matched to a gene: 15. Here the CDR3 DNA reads TGTGCCTGTGGCTCCTTACTGGGGGAACCAAAGTACACCGATAAACTCATCTTT. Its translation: CACGSLLGEPKYTDKLIF.

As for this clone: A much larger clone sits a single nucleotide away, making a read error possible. CDR3 bases: TGTGCCTGTGACACCGTTAGTGGGGGAGGCTCCTGGGGCACCCGACAGATGTTTTTC. Translation: CACDTVSGGGSWGTRQMFF. This chain connects TRDV2 to TRDJ3, with TRDD3 matching 7 bases. Germline V gives CDR1 GEAIGNYY, CDR2 EKD. This CDR3 is 19 amino acids long.

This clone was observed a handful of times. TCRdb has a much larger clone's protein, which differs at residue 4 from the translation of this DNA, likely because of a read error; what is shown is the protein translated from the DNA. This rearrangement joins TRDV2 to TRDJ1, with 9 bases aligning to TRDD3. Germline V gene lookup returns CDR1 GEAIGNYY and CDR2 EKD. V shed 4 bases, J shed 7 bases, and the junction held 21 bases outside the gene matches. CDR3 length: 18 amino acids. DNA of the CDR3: TGTGCCTGTGAGACCGAGTTCGGTCTGGGGATACGAGGGGGTAAACTCATCTTT. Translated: CACETEFGLGIRGGKLIF.